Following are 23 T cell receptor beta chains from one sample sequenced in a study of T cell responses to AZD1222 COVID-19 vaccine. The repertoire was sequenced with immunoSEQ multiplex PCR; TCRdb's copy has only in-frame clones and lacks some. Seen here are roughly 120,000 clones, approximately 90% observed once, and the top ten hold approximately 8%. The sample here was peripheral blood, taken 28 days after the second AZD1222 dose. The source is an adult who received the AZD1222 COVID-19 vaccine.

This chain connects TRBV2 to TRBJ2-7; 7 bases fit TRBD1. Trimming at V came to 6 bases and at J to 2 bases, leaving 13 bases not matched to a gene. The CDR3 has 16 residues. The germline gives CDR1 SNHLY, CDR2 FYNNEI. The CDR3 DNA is TGTGCCAGCAGGGGACGGACAGGAAATGAGCCCTACGAGCAGTACTTC. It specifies CASRGRTGNEPYEQYF. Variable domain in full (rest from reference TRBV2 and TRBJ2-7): EPEVTQTPSHQVTQMGQEVILRCVPISNHLYFYWYRQILGQKVEFLVSFYNNEISEKSEIFDDQFSVERPDGSNFTLKIRSTKLEDSAMYFCASRGRTGNEPYEQYFGPGTRLTVT.

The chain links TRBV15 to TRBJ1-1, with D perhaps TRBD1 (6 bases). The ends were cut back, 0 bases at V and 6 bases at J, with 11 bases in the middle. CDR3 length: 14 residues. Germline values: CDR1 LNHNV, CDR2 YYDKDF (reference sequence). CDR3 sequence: CATSRDQGWSEAFF. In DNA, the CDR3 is TGTGCCACCAGCAGAGATCAGGGGTGGTCTGAAGCTTTCTTT.

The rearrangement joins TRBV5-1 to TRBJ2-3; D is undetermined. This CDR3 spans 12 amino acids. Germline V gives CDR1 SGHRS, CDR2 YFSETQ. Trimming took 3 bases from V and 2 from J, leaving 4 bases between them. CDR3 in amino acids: CASSSTTDTQYF. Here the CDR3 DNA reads TGCGCCAGCAGCTCTACCACAGATACGCAGTATTTT.

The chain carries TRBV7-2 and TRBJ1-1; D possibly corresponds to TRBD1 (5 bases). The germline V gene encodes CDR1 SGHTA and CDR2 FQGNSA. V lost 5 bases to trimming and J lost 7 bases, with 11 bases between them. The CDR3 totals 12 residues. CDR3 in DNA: TGTGCCAGCAGCCGGGTTGGGGGTGAAGCTTTCTTT. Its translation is CASSRVGGEAFF.

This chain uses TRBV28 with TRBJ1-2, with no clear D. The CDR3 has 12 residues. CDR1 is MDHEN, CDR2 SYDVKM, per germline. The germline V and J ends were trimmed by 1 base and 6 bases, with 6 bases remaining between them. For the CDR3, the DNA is TGTGCCAGCAGTTTATTCGGGGATGGCTACACCTTC. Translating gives CASSLFGDGYTF.

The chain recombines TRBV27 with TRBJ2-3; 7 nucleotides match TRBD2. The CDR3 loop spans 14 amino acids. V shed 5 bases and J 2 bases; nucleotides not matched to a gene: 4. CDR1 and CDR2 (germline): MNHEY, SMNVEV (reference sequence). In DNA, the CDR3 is TGTGCCAGCAGTCCCAGCGGGGTCACAGATACGCAGTATTTT. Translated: CASSPSGVTDTQYF.

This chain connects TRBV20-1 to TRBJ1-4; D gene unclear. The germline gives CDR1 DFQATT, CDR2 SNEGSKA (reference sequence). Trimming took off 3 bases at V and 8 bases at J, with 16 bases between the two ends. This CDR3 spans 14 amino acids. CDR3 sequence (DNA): TGCAGTGCTAGTTTTGGTAGCCAAGGCGAAAAACTGTTTTTT. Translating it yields CSASFGSQGEKLFF.

The CDR3 DNA reads as TGTGCCAGCAGCCCTCGGGGGGGCCTGTACGAGCAGTACTTC. It codes for CASSPRGGLYEQYF. The J gene is TRBJ2-7, the V gene TRBV7-2; 8 bases are a match to TRBD2. V lost 5 bases, J lost 4 bases, and 7 bases stayed unmatched. CDR1 and CDR2 (germline): SGHTA, FQGNSA. The CDR3 spans 14 residues.

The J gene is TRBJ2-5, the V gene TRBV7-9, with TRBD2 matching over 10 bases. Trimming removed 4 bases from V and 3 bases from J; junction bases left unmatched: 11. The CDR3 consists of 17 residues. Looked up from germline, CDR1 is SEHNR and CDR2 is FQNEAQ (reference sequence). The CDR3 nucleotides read TGTGCCAGCAGCTACATTATCCCAGCGGGGGGGAAAGAGACCCAGTACTTC. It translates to CASSYIIPAGGKETQYF.

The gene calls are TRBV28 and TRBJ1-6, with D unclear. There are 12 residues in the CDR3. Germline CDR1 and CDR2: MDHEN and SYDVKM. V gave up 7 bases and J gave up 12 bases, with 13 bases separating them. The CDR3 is CASTQRVLPLHF. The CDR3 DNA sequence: TGTGCCAGCACCCAAAGGGTATTACCCCTCCACTTT.

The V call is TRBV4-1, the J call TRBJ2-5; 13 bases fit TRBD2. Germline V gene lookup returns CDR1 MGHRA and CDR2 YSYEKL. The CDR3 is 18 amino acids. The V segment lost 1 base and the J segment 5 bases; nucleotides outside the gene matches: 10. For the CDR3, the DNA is TGCGCCAGCAGCCAAGTAATGGCACTAGCGGGAGGGGGCGAGACCCAGTACTTC. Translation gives CASSQVMALAGGGETQYF.

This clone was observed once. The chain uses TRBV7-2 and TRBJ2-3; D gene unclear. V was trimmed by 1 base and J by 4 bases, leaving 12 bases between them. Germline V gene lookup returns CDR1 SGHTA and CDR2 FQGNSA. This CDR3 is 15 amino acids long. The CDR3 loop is CASSLGGQGSDTQYF. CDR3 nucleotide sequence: TGTGCCAGCAGCTTAGGGGGTCAAGGATCAGATACGCAGTATTTT. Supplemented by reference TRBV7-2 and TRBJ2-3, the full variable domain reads GAGVSQSPSNKVTEKGKDVELRCDPISGHTALYWYRQSLGQGLEFLIYFQGNSAPDKSGLPSDRFSAERTGGSVSTLTIQRTQQEDSAVYLCASSLGGQGSDTQYFGPGTRLTVL.

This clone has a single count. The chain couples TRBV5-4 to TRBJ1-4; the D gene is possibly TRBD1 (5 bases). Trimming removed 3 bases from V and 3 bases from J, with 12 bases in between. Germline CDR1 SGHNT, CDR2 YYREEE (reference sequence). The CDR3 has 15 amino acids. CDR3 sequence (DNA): TGTGCCAGCAGCTCCCAGGGAGGGTCTAATGAAAAACTGTTTTTT. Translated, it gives CASSSQGGSNEKLFF.

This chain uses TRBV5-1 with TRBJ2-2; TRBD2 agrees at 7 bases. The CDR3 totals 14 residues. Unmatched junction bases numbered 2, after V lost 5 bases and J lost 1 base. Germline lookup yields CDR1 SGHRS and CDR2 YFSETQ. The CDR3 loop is CASSPGGNTGELFF. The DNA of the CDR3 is TGCGCCAGCAGTCCGGGAGGGAACACCGGGGAGCTGTTTTTT. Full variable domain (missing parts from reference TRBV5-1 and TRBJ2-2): KAGVTQTPRYLIKTRGQQVTLSCSPISGHRSVSWYQQTPGQGLQFLFEYFSETQRNKGNFPGRFSGRQFSNSRSEMNVSTLELGDSALYLCASSPGGNTGELFFGEGSRLTVL.

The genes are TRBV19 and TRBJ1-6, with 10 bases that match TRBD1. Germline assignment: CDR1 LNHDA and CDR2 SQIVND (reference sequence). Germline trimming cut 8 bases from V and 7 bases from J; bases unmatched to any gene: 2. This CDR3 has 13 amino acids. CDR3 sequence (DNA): TGTGCCAGTGGGGGACAGGGGAATTCACCCCTCCACTTT. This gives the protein CASGGQGNSPLHF.

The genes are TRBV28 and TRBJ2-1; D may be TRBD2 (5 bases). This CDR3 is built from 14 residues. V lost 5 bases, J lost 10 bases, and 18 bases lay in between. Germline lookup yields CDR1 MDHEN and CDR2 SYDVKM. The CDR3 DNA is TGTGCCAGCAGTCGACCCTCGCGGGTGAGGGAGCAGTTCTTC. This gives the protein CASSRPSRVREQFF.

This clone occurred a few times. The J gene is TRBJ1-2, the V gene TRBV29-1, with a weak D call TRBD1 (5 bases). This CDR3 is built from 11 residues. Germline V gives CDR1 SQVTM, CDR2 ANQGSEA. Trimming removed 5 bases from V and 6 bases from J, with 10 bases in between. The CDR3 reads CSVPGTDGYTF. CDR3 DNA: TGCAGCGTTCCGGGGACGGATGGCTACACCTTC.

The DNA for the CDR3 is TGTGCCAGCAGTCCCCCTGGGGGGCGGGTCACTGAAGCTTTCTTT. Residues: CASSPPGGRVTEAFF. This chain connects TRBV28 to TRBJ1-1; weak D call: TRBD1 (6 bases). CDR3 length equals 15 residues. Trimming left V 5 bases short and J 4 bases short, with 17 bases between. Germline V gene lookup returns CDR1 MDHEN and CDR2 SYDVKM.

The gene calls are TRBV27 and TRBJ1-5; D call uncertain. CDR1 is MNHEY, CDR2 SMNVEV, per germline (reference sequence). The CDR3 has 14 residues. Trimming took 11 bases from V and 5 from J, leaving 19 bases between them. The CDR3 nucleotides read TGTGCCTCGTCAGCCTACGCTGAAGATCAGCCCCAGCATTTT. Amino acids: CASSAYAEDQPQHF.

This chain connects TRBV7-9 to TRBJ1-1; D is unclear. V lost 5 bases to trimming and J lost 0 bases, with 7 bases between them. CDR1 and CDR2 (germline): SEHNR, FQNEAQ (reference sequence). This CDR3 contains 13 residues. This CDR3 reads CASSRAVNTEAFF. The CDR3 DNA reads TGTGCCAGCAGCCGAGCCGTGAACACTGAAGCTTTCTTT.

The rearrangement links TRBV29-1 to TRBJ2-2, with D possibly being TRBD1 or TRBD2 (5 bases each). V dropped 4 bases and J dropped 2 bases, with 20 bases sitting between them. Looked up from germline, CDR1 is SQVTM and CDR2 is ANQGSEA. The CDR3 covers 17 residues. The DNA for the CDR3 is TGCAGCGTTGGGGTATGGGGGATCCAGGATAACACCGGGGAGCTGTTTTTT. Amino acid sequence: CSVGVWGIQDNTGELFF.

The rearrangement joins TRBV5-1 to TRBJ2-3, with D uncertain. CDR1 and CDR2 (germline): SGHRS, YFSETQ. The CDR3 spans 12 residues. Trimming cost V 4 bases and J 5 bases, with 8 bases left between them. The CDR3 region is CASSPERDTQYF. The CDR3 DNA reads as TGCGCCAGCAGCCCTGAGAGAGATACGCAGTATTTT.

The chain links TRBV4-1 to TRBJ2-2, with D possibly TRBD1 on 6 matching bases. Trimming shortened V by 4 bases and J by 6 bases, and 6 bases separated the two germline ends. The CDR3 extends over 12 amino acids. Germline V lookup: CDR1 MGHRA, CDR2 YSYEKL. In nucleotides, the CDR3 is TGCGCCAGCAGCCCAGGGGCCGGGGAGCTGTTTTTT. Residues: CASSPGAGELFF.